This TCR beta chain was captured by sequencing in a study of CD8 T cells in ankylosing spondylitis (dated by TCRdb to 2017 to 2019). About the study as a whole: T cell receptor beta repertoires were profiled in healthy donors and ankylosing spondylitis patients so that disease-linked TCR variants could be found. Peripheral blood samples were taken, and synovial fluid was additionally collected from ankylosing spondylitis patients. The full study cohort was made up of approximately 27 ankylosing spondylitis patients and 108 healthy donors.

The V and J ends are trimmed by 5 bases and 2 bases, leaving 13 bases between them. CDR3 length: 15 amino acids, cysteine to phenylalanine. This entry keeps only the CDR3 DNA: 45 bases, framed from base 1. Sequencing was performed on an Illumina HiSeq 2500. Quantitative 5'-RACE with molecular barcodes was the method used to prepare the TCR beta libraries. The paper's data handling went like this. A new computational method, built on a probabilistic model of VDJ rearrangement, was used to identify disease-linked TCR variants. TCRdb ran its own pipeline on the public reads, namely fastp trimming at Q25 and MiXCR clone calling, and kept in-frame beta chains. Merged by CDR3 protein, the rows form single entries marked with the most common genes and DNA. The V and J calls were not made by the authors but by TCRdb's processing. The sample profile shows 400,000 to 450,000 distinct CDR3 sequences; 15% to 20% of them were found once. The ten most abundant clones make up 1% of the sample.

General findings and caveats noted by the study authors: Blood from ankylosing spondylitis patients appeared to be characterized by a TCR beta motif made up of under ten highly homologous amino acid variants. The disease-linked clones had a CD8+ phenotype and were found at relatively low frequencies in peripheral blood. The disease-linked clones were reported to be significantly enriched in matched synovial fluid samples from ankylosing spondylitis patients. Some motif variants had previously been reported in the synovial fluid and blood of reactive arthritis patients, which suggests shared mechanisms of disease initiation.

This clonotype has at least ten counts. Its specific antigen is unknown. Base qualities were left out, and no much larger clone turns up one base away. The chain couples TRBV12-3 or TRBV12-4 to TRBJ2-1; a tentative D match to TRBD2 spans 6 bases. The sequence came from a male donor with ankylosing spondylitis. Sequences were obtained from blood, either unsorted or a sorted T cell fraction (not recorded which). Here the CDR3 is given as CASSPLAGTYNEQFF. Here is the DNA: TGTGCCAGCAGTCCCTTGGCGGGAACCTACAATGAGCAGTTCTTC.